This TCR beta chain was observed in a study of shared clonotypes between healthy human individuals (TCRdb year 2020). As for the study more broadly: The cohort included three men and two women between 18 and 49 years of age. Blood TCR repertoires of four to six healthy adults were deeply sequenced to estimate repertoire size and the extent of clonotype sharing between individuals. For each donor, CD4 naive and CD4 memory were each given three plates, CD8 naive was given two plates, and CD8 memory was given one plate. Different laboratories and diverse techniques were used to prepare libraries and sequence TCR repertoires, to increase sequencing depth and limit assay-specific biases. Leukapheresis yielded between about 0.85 and 10 billion PBMCs per donor. Overall results and qualifications from the work: Sampling was limited to blood, and TCR repertoires in tissue likely differ from TCR repertoires in blood. Naive subsets generally had larger estimated clonotype richness than memory subsets did. The small number of donors limited the genetic and exposure-history diversity represented. Based on pairwise subsampling, the degree of clonotype sharing among donors was expected to be affected by sequencing depth. Higher generation probabilities were observed for clonotypes shared by all four sorted-subset donors than for non-shared clonotypes. Sharing across a handful of donors was observed for approximately 5% of naive CD4, 3.5% of naive CD8, 2% to 2.5% of memory CD4, and around 0.44% of memory CD8 clonotypes. Rarefaction of sorted-subset datasets indicated incomplete sequencing despite the large sequencing depth.

TCR CDR3 regions were amplified from genomic DNA by multiplex PCR using the deep immunoSEQ assay. Extracted genomic DNA from each cell subset was spread evenly across all wells of several immunoSEQ 96-well plates, with each plate serving as a replicate. For sorted subsets, roughly 200 ng of genomic DNA, equivalent to roughly 30,000 T cell genomes, went into each replicate PCR. Purified libraries were quantified with a Qubit 3.0 fluorometer, sized on a Bioanalyzer 2100, and re-quantified with the KAPA Library Quantification kit. Every immunoSEQ 96-well plate was sequenced on a separate single-read 150-cycle Illumina NextSeq 550 flow cell. The study's processing was this. The immunoSEQ output contained only junctional sequences without quality scores, so filtering could not match that applied to full-length reads. To assign V/J genes and CDR3, sequences were annotated against IMGT germline references using PyIR, a Python wrapper for IgBLAST v1.9. Reads with weak V/J assignments (E-value above 1e-6), missing CDR3, stop codons, out-of-frame junctions, or ambiguous translated residues were removed. A V3J clonotype was defined by an identical inferred V gene, J gene, and CDR3 amino acid sequence. Percentage overlap between repertoires was calculated by dividing the number of shared unique clonotypes by the size of the smaller repertoire. Richness of each repertoire was evaluated using RTK rarefaction, the Chao1 estimator, and Recon v2.1 estimates of unobserved clonotypes. Generation probabilities were computed with OLGA for all TCRbeta clonotypes obtained by the gDNA method from four donors. The table comes from immuneACCESS by way of TCRdb, which keeps in-frame sequences with V and J called. Part of the clones is missing from these tables; in studies checked, under half for an unresolved V gene and the rest for unknown reasons. Clone size and the V and J calls come from that table; the DNA yielded D and trimming. Recorded for this sample are millions of clones; roughly nine tenths of them occurred a single time. Of the sample, over 0.12% is held by the ten largest clones.

Trimmed from V: 1 base; trimmed from J: 4 bases; junction bases lacking a gene match: 4. Sequences MGHRA (CDR1) and YSYEKL (CDR2) are obtained from the germline V gene. The CDR3 sequence holds 16 residues, the cysteine and phenylalanine included. The only DNA kept is the CDR3, 48 bases in frame from the first base. The donors were healthy, HIV-negative adults who had no recently reported acute infections or vaccinations. Every donor was a Caucasian adult living in Nashville, Tennessee, USA. CD4+ T cells were enriched by magnetic negative selection; naive cells were then positively selected on CD45RA, and the negative fraction formed the memory subset. Blood was obtained by leukapheresis, after which PBMCs were separated by Ficoll-Histopaque density gradient centrifugation and cryopreserved in liquid nitrogen vapor phase. Analytical flow cytometry was used to check the purity and quantity of each magnetically sorted T cell population. Genomic DNA was isolated from each sorted fraction and quantified by UV absorbance on a Nanodrop 2000c.

For this clone: Its antigen is unknown. No clone much larger than this one lies a single base away; base qualities are absent.

Sequencing was done on a sample of naive CD4+ T cells sorted from blood. Explained via the paper, the cell subset or site label denotes: CD45RA+ positively selected. Recombination connected TRBV4-1 to TRBJ1-2, and TRBD1 matches 12 of the central bases. The clonotype originates from a man aged 18 to 30 in good health. The nucleotides are TGCGCCAGCAGCCAAGGGGGACAGGGGGCTGTCTATGGCTACACCTTC. It translates as CASSQGGQGAVYGYTF.